The next 10 T cell receptor beta chains were all read from a single sample in a study of T cells in Graves' hyperthyroidism and ophthalmopathy. Using RNA transcripts as the source, TCR beta CDR3 regions were amplified. The HTBI set primed first-round TCR CDR3 RT-PCR. Each CDR3 protein gets one entry after TCRdb re-called the multiplex PCR reads with MiXCR. The sample consists of 350,000 to 400,000 distinct CDR3 sequences, about 14% of them appearing once. Material: blood. The source of these receptors is a woman aged 55-69 years with Graves' hyperthyroidism.

This clonotype was observed many times. The CDR3 sequence is CASSVGGAGNEQYF. CDR3 in DNA: TGCGCCAGCAGCGTGGGCGGGGCTGGGAACGAGCAGTACTTC. J is TRBJ2-7 and V is TRBV10-2; TRBD2 might be the D (6 bases). The V gene lost 6 bases and the J gene lost 5 bases, with 17 bases spanning the gap. Looked up from germline, CDR1 is WSHSY and CDR2 is SAAADI. The CDR3 is 14 amino acids.

This clonotype was observed many times. Here the CDR3 DNA reads TGTGCCAGCAGTAACACGACCCGTTTCTCACTTACCAATGAGCAGTTCTTC. Translating gives CASSNTTRFSLTNEQFF. The V call is TRBV11-2, the J call TRBJ2-1; D remains ambiguous. The germline CDR1 and CDR2 sequences are SGHAT and FQNNGV. The length of the CDR3 is 17 residues. V lost 6 bases and J lost 6, with 24 bases in between.

This clonotype has at least ten counts. The rearrangement uses TRBV5-1 and TRBJ2-7; TRBD1 is a possible D gene (5 bases). The germline V and J ends were trimmed by 0 bases and 5 bases, with 12 bases remaining between them. The CDR3 covers 14 residues. CDR1 is SGHRS, CDR2 YFSETQ, per germline. CDR3 amino acids: CASSLGRVVHEQYF. The CDR3 bases are TGCGCCAGCAGCTTGGGCAGGGTGGTCCACGAGCAGTACTTC.

The DNA for the CDR3 is TGCAGTGCGAGCGAATACAGCTCCTACGAGCAGTACTTC. Protein: CSASEYSSYEQYF. The V gene is TRBV20-1, the J gene TRBJ2-7; D not resolved. V shed 6 bases and J shed 0 bases, with 12 bases lying between them. Germline V lookup: CDR1 DFQATT, CDR2 SNEGSKA (reference sequence). The CDR3 totals 13 residues.

The chain couples TRBV5-1 to TRBJ2-7; D might be TRBD2 (6 bases). V was trimmed by 0 bases and J by 7 bases, leaving 17 bases between them. The germline CDR1 and CDR2 sequences are SGHRS and YFSETQ. CDR3 length equals 15 residues. The CDR3 here is CASSLEPGTGVEQYF. The CDR3 DNA is TGCGCCAGCAGCTTGGAGCCGGGGACTGGGGTAGAGCAGTACTTC.

The V call is TRBV28, the J call TRBJ2-3; possible D gene TRBD2, 7 bases. V gave up 3 bases and J gave up 0 bases, with 13 bases separating them. In germline, CDR1 is MDHEN, CDR2 SYDVKM. This CDR3 spans 16 amino acids. In DNA form, the CDR3 reads TGTGCCAGCAGTTTCAGGGGACTACCGAGCACAGATACGCAGTATTTT. Translating gives CASSFRGLPSTDTQYF.

This clonotype occurred many times. The rearrangement joins TRBV7-2 to TRBJ2-2, with 8 bases that match TRBD2. The V segment lost 3 bases and the J segment 5 bases; nucleotides outside the gene matches: 8. The CDR3 totals 16 residues. The germline CDR1 and CDR2 sequences are SGHTA and FQGNSA. The CDR3 DNA is TGTGCCAGCAGCTTTATGACATTAGCGGGGACCGGGGAGCTGTTTTTT. It codes for CASSFMTLAGTGELFF.

In its sample, this clonotype was seen many times. V and J are TRBV6-1 and TRBJ2-5, with TRBD1 as a possible D gene (6 bases). The germline V gene encodes CDR1 MNHNS and CDR2 SASEGT. V was trimmed by 6 bases and J by 2 bases, leaving 16 bases between them. This CDR3 is 15 amino acids long. The CDR3 bases are TGTGCCAGCAGCAAATACCGGGACACACAAGAGACCCAGTACTTC. Translated: CASSKYRDTQETQYF.

Turning to this clonotype: A much larger clone is a single base away; this may be a read error. The chain carries TRBV11-2 and TRBJ2-7; TRBD1 agrees at 10 bases. Germline values: CDR1 SGHAT, CDR2 FQNNGV. This CDR3 contains 16 residues. DNA for the CDR3: TGCGCCAGCAGCTTATCCTACGGGACAGGGGCCTACGAGCGGTACTTC. Amino acid sequence: CASSLSYGTGAYERYF.

This clonotype was seen repeatedly, ten times or more. The rearrangement joins TRBV3-1 to TRBJ2-5; 13 bases align to TRBD2. Germline V gene sequence: CDR1 LGHDT, CDR2 YNNKEL (reference sequence). Losses at the gene ends were 4 bases for V and 5 bases for J; bases not matched to a gene: 4. The CDR3 sequence is 15 residues long. CDR3 DNA sequence: TGTGCCAGCAGCCCTCGGACTAGCGGGAGCGAGACCCAGTACTTC. The encoded protein is CASSPRTSGSETQYF.